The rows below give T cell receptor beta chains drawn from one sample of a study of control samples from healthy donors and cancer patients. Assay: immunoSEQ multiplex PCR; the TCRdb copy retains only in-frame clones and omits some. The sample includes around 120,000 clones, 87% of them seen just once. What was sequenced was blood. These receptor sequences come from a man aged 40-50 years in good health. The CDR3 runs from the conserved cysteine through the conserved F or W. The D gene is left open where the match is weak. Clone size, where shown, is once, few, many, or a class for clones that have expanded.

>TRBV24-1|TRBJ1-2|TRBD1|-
CATSDGGTGGFDGYTF
TGTGCCACCAGTGATGGGGGGACAGGGGGCTTCGATGGCTACACCTTC
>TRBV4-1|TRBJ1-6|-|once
CASSQESGPLHF
TGCGCCAGCAGCCAAGAGTCAGGGCCCCTCCACTTT
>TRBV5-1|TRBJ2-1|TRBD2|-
CASTPGLASQLNEQFF
TGCGCCAGCACCCCGGGACTAGCCAGCCAACTCAATGAGCAGTTCTTC
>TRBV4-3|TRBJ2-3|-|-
CASSQESQPLADTQYF
TGCGCCAGCAGCCAAGAATCCCAGCCCCTCGCAGATACGCAGTATTTT
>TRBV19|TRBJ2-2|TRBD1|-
CAAEGTGWAGELFF
TGTGCCGCTGAGGGGACAGGGTGGGCCGGGGAGCTGTTTTTT
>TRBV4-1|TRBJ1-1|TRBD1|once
CASSQDLDRVAFF
TGCGCCAGCAGCCAAGATTTAGACAGGGTGGCTTTCTTT
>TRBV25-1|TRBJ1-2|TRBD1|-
CASSSRDRGPSNYGYTF
TGTGCCAGCAGTTCCCGGGACAGGGGCCCATCTAACTATGGCTACACCTTC
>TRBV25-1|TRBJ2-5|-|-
CASSERGHQETQYF
TGTGCCAGCAGTGAGCGGGGCCACCAAGAGACCCAGTACTTC
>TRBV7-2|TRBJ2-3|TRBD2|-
CASSTGTIRTDTQYF
TGTGCCAGCAGCACCGGGACTATCCGAACAGATACGCAGTATTTT
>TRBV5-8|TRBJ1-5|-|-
CASSFQPVQPQHF
TGTGCCAGCAGCTTTCAGCCCGTCCAGCCCCAGCATTTT
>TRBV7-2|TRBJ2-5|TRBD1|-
CASSHDRGQETQYF
TGTGCCAGCAGTCACGACAGGGGCCAAGAGACCCAGTACTTC
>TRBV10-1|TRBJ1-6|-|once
CASSESKNSPLHF
TGCGCCAGCAGTGAGTCCAAGAATTCACCCCTCCACTTT
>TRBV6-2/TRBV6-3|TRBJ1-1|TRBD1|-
CASSYRLRGRFAPNTEAFF
TGTGCCAGCAGTTATCGCCTCAGGGGGCGCTTTGCGCCGAACACTGAAGCTTTCTTT
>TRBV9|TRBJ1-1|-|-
CASSPLGAGNTEAFF
TGTGCCAGCAGCCCTCTGGGGGCGGGGAACACTGAAGCTTTCTTT
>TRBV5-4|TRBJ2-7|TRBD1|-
CASSSDRGRIYEQYF
TGTGCCAGCAGCTCGGACAGGGGGCGAATCTACGAGCAGTACTTC
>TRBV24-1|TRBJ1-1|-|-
CATSDGLTEAFF
TGTGCCACCAGTGATGGTTTGACTGAAGCTTTCTTT